This TCR beta chain derives from a study of T cells after yellow fever vaccination. Study-wide background: Where fractions had low cell numbers, libraries were prepared from them with the SMART-Seq v4 Ultra Low Input RNA kit. Study-level points and caveats: FACS-sorted repertoires could contain abundant clonotypes contaminating from the bulk population.

The table lists this clonotype with many counts. Its specificity is not known. In making TCR cDNA, 5'RACE template switching added a universal primer site and UMIs to it. TCRdb reprocessed the 5' RACE reads via MiXCR and lists one record per CDR3 protein. The sample has nearly 350,000 distinct CDR3 sequences; 8% to 9.5% are singletons. Trimming removed 1 base from V and 2 bases from J, with 11 bases in between. CDR3 length equals 15 residues. The germline CDR1 and CDR2 sequences are SGHKS and YYEKEE (reference sequence). The sequencing used PBMCs, collected more than 35 days after the first yellow fever vaccination. This TCR derives from a man aged 18 to 29 who received the YFV17D yellow fever vaccine. The chain couples TRBV5-5 to TRBJ2-3; D uncertain. CDR3 residues: CASSLHGILTDTQYF. The CDR3 bases are TGTGCCAGCAGCTTGCATGGCATCCTCACAGATACGCAGTATTTT.